These 29 T cell receptor beta chains came from one sample sequenced in a study of T cell clonality in common variable immunodeficiency. Produced via immunoSEQ multiplex PCR; TCRdb's table is partial and in-frame only. The sample has more than 35,000 clones, none seen only once. What was sequenced was peripheral blood mononuclear cells. The origin of the receptors is a person between 18 and 75 years old in good health.

There are many counts of this clone. The sequenced fragment ends 3 residues before the CDR3 boundary, so the rest is inferred from the germline J gene. V usage is TRBV6-4 and J usage is TRBJ2-3, with D uncertain. The CDR3 covers 14 residues. With 0 bases removed from V and 6 bases from J, the gap between germline ends came to 10 bases. CDR1 MRHNA and CDR2 SNTAGT come from the germline V gene. CDR3 protein: CASSDSNSADTQYF. Partial CDR3 DNA: TGTGCCAGCAGTGACTCGAACTCTGCGGATACG.

Remarks on this clone: The missing CDR3 end, 3 residues past where the read stops, is filled in from the germline J gene. The chain is built from TRBV7-9 and TRBJ1-1; 7 bases line up with TRBD1. The V gene's germline CDR1 is SEHNR and CDR2 FQNEAQ (reference sequence). Germline trimming cut 6 bases from V and 1 base from J; bases unmatched to any gene: 2. The CDR3 is 13 residues long. The sequenced CDR3 bases are TGTGCCAGCAGTCCAGGGGGGAACACTGAA. It translates to CASSPGGNTE. The CDR3 reads in full as CASSPGGNTEAFF.

This clone was seen ten or more times. The read comes to an end 3 residues before the CDR3 does, leaving the germline J gene to fill in the end. This chain links TRBV20-1 with TRBJ2-5; TRBD1 matches at 7 bases. This CDR3 has 14 residues. J was trimmed by 3 bases and V by 0 bases; bases with no gene match: 4. CDR1 and CDR2 from the germline V gene are DFQATT and SNEGSKA (reference sequence). The CDR3 bases that were read are TGCAGTGCTAGAGAAAGGGACAGCGAAGAGACC. Protein sequence: CSARERDSEET. The full CDR3 protein reads CSARERDSEETQYF.

There are many counts of this clone. The CDR3 goes on 3 residues after the read ends, and that part is filled in from the germline J gene. This chain connects TRBV2 to TRBJ2-1, with a weak D call TRBD2 (5 bases). Germline V gene data show CDR1 as SNHLY and CDR2 as FYNNEI. CDR3 length: 13 residues. V was pared by 2 bases and J by 7 bases, with 9 bases between. This chain's CDR3 is CASSENRGNEQFF. The sequenced CDR3 bases are TGTGCCAGCAGTGAAAACAGAGGGAATGAG.

This clone appeared many times. Incomplete CDR3 DNA: TGCAGTGCTAGTGAGGTTACCTACGAG. This codes for CSASEVTYE. From start to end, the CDR3 is CSASEVTYEQYF. The chain couples TRBV20-1 to TRBJ2-7, with D uncertain. The read terminates 3 residues ahead of where the CDR3 ends, so the germline J gene completes it. Germline loops: CDR1 DFQATT, CDR2 SNEGSKA (reference sequence). The CDR3 totals 12 residues. V was pared by 3 bases and J by 2 bases, with 8 bases between.

This clone has ten or more counts. CDR3 in amino acids: CASSLAQGFYEQYF. The part of the CDR3 DNA that was read is TGCGCCAGCAGCTTAGCACAGGGGTTTTACGAG. This sequence joins TRBV5-1 and TRBJ2-7; TRBD1 matches at 7 bases. The read stops 3 residues short of the end of the CDR3; the missing end is completed from the germline J gene. This CDR3 has 14 residues. Trimming removed 2 bases from V and 4 bases from J; junction bases left unmatched: 6. The germline CDR1 and CDR2 sequences are SGHRS and YFSETQ.

Details on this clone: The read terminates 3 residues before the CDR3 end, so the remaining end is supplied by the germline J gene. V and J are TRBV5-1 and TRBJ2-7, with a possible D match to TRBD2 (6 bases). CDR1 is SGHRS and CDR2 is YFSETQ in the germline V gene. The CDR3 is 14 amino acids. The germline V and J ends were trimmed by 4 bases and 6 bases, with 17 bases remaining between them. CDR3 sequence: CASSPGSGGAEQYF. The CDR3 DNA, read in part, is TGCGCCAGCAGCCCCGGGAGCGGCGGTGCCGAG.

This clone was picked up a small number of times. From the germline J gene comes the end of the CDR3, since the read stops 3 residues before it. The chain recombines TRBV7-8 with TRBJ2-2, with 12 bases fitting TRBD1. The V gene end was trimmed by 4 bases and the J gene end by 6 bases; junction bases not matched to a gene: 6. Germline V gene data show CDR1 as SGHVS and CDR2 as FQNEAQ. The CDR3 has 16 residues. The CDR3 sequence: CASSSGTGGPAGELFF. CDR3 DNA (partial): TGTGCCAGCAGCTCCGGGACAGGGGGCCCTGCCGGGGAG.

This clone occurred many times. The read is 3 residues too short to cover the CDR3 end, so that end is filled in from the germline J gene. This chain links TRBV5-6 with TRBJ1-6, with D perhaps matching TRBD1 (5 bases). The germline CDR1 and CDR2 sequences are SGHDT and YYEEEE. V lost 6 bases and J 8 bases, leaving 18 bases between the germline ends. The CDR3 contains 15 residues. The sequenced part of the CDR3 DNA is TGTGCCAGCAACCCGGCGGGGACTTGGGATTCACCC. It translates to CASNPAGTWDSP. The whole CDR3 sequence is CASNPAGTWDSPLHF.

The table lists this clone with many counts. Read coverage stops 3 residues before the CDR3 terminus; the germline J gene supplies the remainder. The chain uses TRBV19 and TRBJ2-7, with D possibly matching TRBD2 (6 bases). This CDR3 is 14 amino acids long. V was pared by 2 bases and J by 4 bases, with 12 bases between. Germline V gene lookup returns CDR1 LNHDA and CDR2 SQIVND (reference sequence). CDR3 sequence reads: CASSISGRSYEQYF. The CDR3 DNA, read in part, is TGTGCCAGTAGTATATCAGGGAGGTCGTACGAG.

This clone was detected ten times or more. The sequence runs out 3 residues before the end of the CDR3; the remainder is reconstructed from the germline J gene. The chain is built from TRBV4-2 and TRBJ1-1; D is ambiguous. CDR3 length: 13 amino acids. V was trimmed by 7 bases and J by 2 bases, leaving 11 bases between them. Germline lookup yields CDR1 LGHNA and CDR2 YNFKEQ. Incomplete CDR3 DNA: TGTGCCAGCAAAAGGGTAGGAAACACTGAA. It is translated as CASKRVGNTE. The CDR3, in full, reads CASKRVGNTEAFF.

This clone was recorded many times. The read ends 3 residues before the CDR3 terminus; that terminus is restored from the germline J gene. The chain is built from TRBV20-1 and TRBJ2-2; 9 bases agree with TRBD2. Per germline, CDR1 DFQATT and CDR2 SNEGSKA (reference sequence). With V trimmed by 3 bases and J by 4 bases, 9 bases remained unmatched. The CDR3 runs 16 residues. The CDR3 is CSASMAGGPGTGELFF. CDR3 DNA (partial): TGCAGTGCTAGCATGGCGGGAGGGCCCGGCACCGGGGAG.

This clone was recorded many times. The junction departs from germline at one end; a sequencing error may be responsible. The read ends 3 residues before the CDR3 terminus; that terminus is restored from the germline J gene. Other DNA variants within this sample encode the same CDR3. The J gene is TRBJ2-6, the V gene TRBV6-4; 12 nucleotides agree with TRBD1. Germline CDR1 reads MRHNA; CDR2 reads SNTAGT. The CDR3 covers 18 residues. CDR3 sequence: CASSDLGQGATGANVLTF. The part of the CDR3 DNA that was read is TGTGCCAGCAGCGACTTGGGACAGGGGGCAACTGGGGCCAACGTC.

This clone has a count of ten or more. From the germline J gene comes the end of the CDR3, since the read stops 3 residues before it. The chain couples TRBV11-2 to TRBJ1-2, with a weak D call TRBD1 (6 bases). Germline V CDR1 and CDR2: SGHAT, FQNNGV. This CDR3 spans 14 amino acids. The V end lost 0 bases, the J end lost 7 bases, and 12 bases lay between the germline ends. The CDR3 DNA, read in part, is TGTGCCAGCAGCTTAGATCAGGGGCTGGGTGGC. It encodes CASSLDQGLGG. The whole CDR3 region reads CASSLDQGLGGYTF.

This clone was counted many times. The CDR3 end lies 3 residues beyond the end of the read and is filled in from the germline J gene. V usage is TRBV2 and J usage is TRBJ2-1; 10 bases agree with TRBD2. The junction had 7 bases not matched to a gene; V was cut back by 7 bases and J by 4 bases. CDR1 SNHLY and CDR2 FYNNEI come from the germline V gene. The CDR3 sequence is 15 residues long. CDR3: CASTPTSGLYNEQFF. The CDR3 bases that were read are TGTGCCAGCACCCCGACTAGCGGGCTATACAATGAG.

This clone was observed a handful of times. The read is 3 residues too short to cover the CDR3 end, so that end is filled in from the germline J gene. This chain connects TRBV20-1 to TRBJ2-5, with 7 bases that match TRBD1. The CDR3 contains 16 residues. Germline V lookup: CDR1 DFQATT, CDR2 SNEGSKA (reference sequence). The V and J ends lost 3 bases and 3 bases, in that order; junction bases with no gene match: 13. CDR3 amino acids: CSARDAFRDRKETQYF. Incomplete CDR3 DNA: TGCAGTGCTAGGGACGCATTCCGGGACAGAAAAGAGACC.

This clone was observed at least ten times. Read coverage stops 3 residues before the CDR3 terminus; the germline J gene supplies the remainder. V gene TRBV7-8 combines with J gene TRBJ2-1, with D unclear. Deletions cut 1 base from V and 4 bases from J, with 11 bases between. The CDR3 is 15 amino acids. Germline V gene data show CDR1 as SGHVS and CDR2 as FQNEAQ. CDR3 bases read: TGTGCCAGCAGCTTAGGTGCAGAGATATACAATGAG. Its translation: CASSLGAEIYNE. The complete CDR3 reads CASSLGAEIYNEQFF.

This clone was found many times. Read sequence stops 3 residues before the CDR3 end, and the germline J gene provides the missing end. The chain couples TRBV19 to TRBJ2-1; 11 nucleotides agree with TRBD2. This CDR3 comprises 15 residues. V trimming: 4 bases; J trimming: 7 bases; junction bases outside the gene matches: 6. CDR1 is LNHDA and CDR2 is SQIVND in the germline V gene (reference sequence). The CDR3 region is CASSTTSGKRNEQFF. The CDR3 DNA, read in part, is TGTGCCAGTAGTACGACTAGCGGGAAACGTAATGAG.

In its sample, this clone was seen many times. The CDR3 goes on 3 residues after the read ends, and that part is filled in from the germline J gene. The rearrangement links TRBV13 to TRBJ2-1, with TRBD2 matching 10 bases. The germline gives CDR1 PRHDT, CDR2 FYEKMQ (reference sequence). V trimming: 5 bases; J trimming: 5 bases; junction bases outside the gene matches: 24. This CDR3 has 21 residues. Incomplete CDR3 DNA: TGTGCCAGCAGCATTCCCTATATCCTAGCGGGAGAATTTACCGGGAACAATGAG. Its translation: CASSIPYILAGEFTGNNE. The complete CDR3 sequence is CASSIPYILAGEFTGNNEQFF. The full variable domain, completed using reference TRBV13 and TRBJ2-1, is AAGVIQSPRHLIKEKRETATLKCYPIPRHDTVYWYQQGPGQDPQFLISFYEKMQSDKGSIPDRFSAQQFSDYHSELNMSSLELGDSALYFCASSIPYILAGEFTGNNEQFFGPGTRLTVL.

This clone was counted at least ten times. The CDR3 goes on 3 residues after the read ends, and that part is filled in from the germline J gene. The gene calls are TRBV2 and TRBJ1-1, with D possibly TRBD1 on 6 matching bases. CDR1 and CDR2 from the germline V gene are SNHLY and FYNNEI. There are 12 residues in the CDR3. Between the trimmed V and J ends, which lost 10 bases and 1 base, there was a span of 10 bases. The CDR3 reads CATSRGNTEAFF. CDR3 bases read: TGTGCCACTTCCAGGGGGAACACTGAA.

This clone was seen repeatedly, ten times or more. The sequenced fragment ends 3 residues before the CDR3 boundary, so the rest is inferred from the germline J gene. The chain is built from TRBV12-3 or TRBV12-4 and TRBJ1-1; 9 positions match TRBD1. The CDR3 loop spans 11 amino acids. The CDR3 bases that were read are TGTGCCAGCAGTCGGACAGGGGAT. Translated, it gives CASSRTGD. The complete CDR3 reads CASSRTGDAFF.

Ten or more counts support this clone. The observed sequence ends 3 residues before the CDR3 terminus, with the missing tail filled in from the germline J gene. The chain is built from TRBV19 and TRBJ1-4; 9 bases match TRBD1. The CDR3 loop spans 17 amino acids. Trimming took 5 bases from V and 0 from J; bases not matched to a gene: 7. The V gene's germline CDR1 is LNHDA and CDR2 SQIVND (reference sequence). This CDR3 reads CASSPGTGYATNEKLFF. The covered CDR3 bases are TGTGCCAGTAGTCCCGGGACAGGGTATGCAACTAATGAAAAA.

In this sample, this clone turned up many times. The CDR3 is cut off 3 residues early in the read; its end comes from the germline J gene. V usage is TRBV19 and J usage is TRBJ2-1, with TRBD1 matching 9 bases. This CDR3 spans 15 amino acids. J gave up 8 bases and V 8 bases, and 13 bases lay outside the gene matches. The germline gives CDR1 LNHDA, CDR2 SQIVND (reference sequence). Incomplete CDR3 DNA: TGTGCCAGTGGCCCGGGGGACAGGGCCGGCGATGAG. Translating gives CASGPGDRAGDE. The whole CDR3 sequence reads CASGPGDRAGDEQFF.

This clone has at least ten counts. Read coverage stops 3 residues before the CDR3 terminus; the germline J gene supplies the remainder. The chain combines TRBV7-9 with TRBJ2-5, with 8 bases fitting TRBD2. Germline V gene lookup returns CDR1 SEHNR and CDR2 FQNEAQ (reference sequence). V was clipped by 1 base and J by 4 bases; unmatched bases: 5. There are 15 residues in the CDR3. The CDR3 protein is CASSLELAVTETQYF. CDR3 DNA (partial): TGTGCCAGCAGCTTAGAACTAGCGGTTACAGAGACC.

This clone occurred many times. The read terminates 3 residues before the CDR3 end, so the remaining end is supplied by the germline J gene. This chain links TRBV5-4 with TRBJ2-2; 8 nucleotides line up with TRBD1. Germline-derived CDR1 and CDR2 are SGHNT and YYREEE (reference sequence). CDR3 size: 16 residues. V lost 1 base, J lost 3 bases, and 5 bases stayed unmatched. This chain's CDR3 is CASSLNRGVDTGELFF. CDR3 DNA, as far as it was read: TGTGCCAGCAGCTTGAACAGGGGGGTGGACACCGGGGAG. Together with reference TRBV5-4 and TRBJ2-2, the CDR3 gives the full variable domain: ETGVTQSPTHLIKTRGQQVTLRCSSQSGHNTVSWYQQALGQGPQFIFQYYREEENGRGNFPPRFSGLQFPNYSSELNVNALELDDSALYLCASSLNRGVDTGELFFGEGSRLTVL.

This clone occurred many times. The read ends 3 residues early relative to the CDR3; the germline J gene fills the gap. V is TRBV20-1 and J is TRBJ2-3; 8 bases map to TRBD2. Germline-derived CDR1 and CDR2 are DFQATT and SNEGSKA (reference sequence). Losses at the gene ends were 4 bases for V and 2 bases for J; bases not matched to a gene: 2. The CDR3 extends over 13 amino acids. The CDR3 here is CSAKAGATDTQYF. The part of the CDR3 DNA that was read is TGCAGTGCTAAAGCGGGAGCCACAGATACG.

At least ten counts were recorded for this clone. Read coverage stops 3 residues before the CDR3 terminus; the germline J gene supplies the remainder. V is TRBV5-1 and J is TRBJ1-1, with TRBD1 matching over 7 bases. The ends lost 3 bases at V and 5 bases at J; junction bases unmatched: 10. The CDR3 totals 15 residues. CDR1 SGHRS and CDR2 YFSETQ come from the germline V gene. Incomplete CDR3 DNA: TGCGCCAGCAGCTGGAGCCGGGACAGCGCTACTGAA. This codes for CASSWSRDSATE. The CDR3 in its entirety is CASSWSRDSATEAFF.

In this sample, this clone turned up many times. The sequence runs out 3 residues before the end of the CDR3; the remainder is reconstructed from the germline J gene. This chain links TRBV4-2 with TRBJ1-5; D is possibly TRBD1 (5 bases). CDR3 length: 17 residues. Trimming pared 0 bases from V and 2 bases from J, leaving 14 bases between. Germline V gene lookup returns CDR1 LGHNA and CDR2 YNFKEQ. This CDR3 is CASSQDSRGDGNQPQHF. CDR3 DNA (partial): TGTGCCAGCAGCCAAGATTCCCGGGGGGATGGCAATCAGCCC.

This clone was seen ten or more times. The CDR3 extends 3 residues past the end of the read, so its final part is completed from the germline J gene. The chain couples TRBV2 to TRBJ2-1, with TRBD2 matching 7 bases. The V gene end was trimmed by 6 bases and the J gene end by 6 bases; junction bases not matched to a gene: 11. The CDR3 runs to 15 residues. CDR1 is SNHLY and CDR2 is FYNNEI in the germline V gene. The CDR3 loop is CASRPPGLRINEQFF. The DNA read from the CDR3 is TGTGCCAGCAGGCCACCGGGACTACGGATCAATGAG.